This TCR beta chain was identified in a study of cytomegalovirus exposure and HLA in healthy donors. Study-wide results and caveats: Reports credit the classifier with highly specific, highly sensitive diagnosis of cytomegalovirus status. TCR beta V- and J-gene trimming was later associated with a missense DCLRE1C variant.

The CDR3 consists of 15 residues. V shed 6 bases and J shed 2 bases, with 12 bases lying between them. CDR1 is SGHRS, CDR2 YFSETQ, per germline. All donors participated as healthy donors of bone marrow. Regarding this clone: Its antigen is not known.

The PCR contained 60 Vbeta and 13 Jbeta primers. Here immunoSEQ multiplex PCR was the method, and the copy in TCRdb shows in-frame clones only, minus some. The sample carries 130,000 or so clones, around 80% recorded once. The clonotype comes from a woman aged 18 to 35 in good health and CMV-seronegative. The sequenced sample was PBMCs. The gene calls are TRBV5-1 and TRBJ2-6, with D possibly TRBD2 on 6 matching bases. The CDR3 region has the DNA TGCGCCAGCAACCCCTGGGGGGCTGGGGCCAACGTCCTGACTTTC. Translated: CASNPWGAGANVLTF.